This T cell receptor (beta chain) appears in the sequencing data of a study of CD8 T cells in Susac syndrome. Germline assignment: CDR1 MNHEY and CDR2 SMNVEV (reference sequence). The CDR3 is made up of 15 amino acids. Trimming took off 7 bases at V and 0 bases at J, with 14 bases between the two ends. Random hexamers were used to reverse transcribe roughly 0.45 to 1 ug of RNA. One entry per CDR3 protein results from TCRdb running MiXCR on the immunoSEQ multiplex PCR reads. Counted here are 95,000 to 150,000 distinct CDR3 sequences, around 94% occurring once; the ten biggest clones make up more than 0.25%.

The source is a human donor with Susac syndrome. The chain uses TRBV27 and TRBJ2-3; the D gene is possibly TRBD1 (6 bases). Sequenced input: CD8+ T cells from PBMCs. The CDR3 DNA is TGTGCCAGCACCTGGACAGCGTATAGCACAGATACGCAGTATTTT. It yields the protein CASTWTAYSTDTQYF.